The TCR beta chain described here comes from a study of T cell repertoires in cytomegalovirus infection (dated by TCRdb to the late 2010s). As for the study more broadly: Peptide stimulations targeted recently identified HLA-C-restricted CMV epitopes, whose presentation resists viral immunomodulation, together with well-studied HLA-B-restricted epitopes. Donor HLA type was relevant to the analysis, as public TCR beta signatures indicated carriage of CMV infection together with the matching HLA type.

CDR1 and CDR2, per the germline V gene (reference sequence), are MNHEY and SMNVEV. Relative to germline, V is 3 bases shorter and J is 4 bases shorter, with 10 bases between their ends. The CDR3 runs 14 amino acids, cysteine and phenylalanine included. Only the CDR3 portion is preserved as DNA: 42 bases, with reading frame beginning at the first base. The sample's treatment or condition label is to be understood as: in vitro stimulation with specific CMV peptide epitopes to enrich CMV-specific T cells. This clonotype turned up a few times. It lacks a known antigen. No much larger clone is present one base from it, and per-base qualities are unavailable. The full study reports these points: In both this cohort and an independent roughly 330-donor cohort, the cumulative frequency of public TCR beta family members distinguished carriers of CMV infection plus the relevant HLA type. The ex vivo response was dominated by HLA-C-restricted CMV-specific TCR beta clonotypes, which also provided the single most frequent clonotype in two of eight donors.

The instrument given in TCRdb is Illumina HiSeq 1500. TCRdb reprocessed the public reads (quality trimming at Q25 with fastp, clone calling with MiXCR) and kept in-frame beta chains. Every entry covers one CDR3 protein and lists the most common genes and DNA from its rows. Counted in this sample were around 750,000 distinct CDR3 sequences; roughly 33% of them appeared once. The ten largest clones represent roughly an eighth of the sample. The receptor chain draws on TRBV27 and TRBJ1-5; no D gene is confidently identified. The source of this sequence is a human donor in good health (CMV status not recorded). Some clones in this sample may be carry-over from other donors' samples. Source: cultured CD8+ T cells from PBMCs, taken from culture after CMV antigen stimulation. CDR3 reads: CASSFGVGNQPQHF. The nucleotide sequence reads TGTGCCAGCAGTTTCGGTGTCGGGAATCAGCCCCAGCATTTT.